This TCR delta chain was sequenced during a study of γδ T cells in repeated Plasmodium falciparum infection. Study observations and caveats: Many TCRgamma sequences overlapped between individuals in stable Vgamma9/Vdelta2+ repertoires.

Vgamma9/Vdelta2+ and Vdelta2-negative gammadelta T cells were flow-sorted from PBMC for bulk sequencing. The CDR3 totals 17 residues. V lost 4 bases to trimming and J lost 6 bases; unmatched junction nucleotides: 11. Looked up from germline, CDR1 is TSWWSYY and CDR2 is QGS. Judged by abundance, this clone is medium-sized. The antigen is not known. In the same sample, other DNA sequences code for this CDR3. Each sorted gammadelta sample had TRG and TRD chains sequenced. TCRdb used CATT to re-call clones from the multiplex PCR reads. The sample contains 50,000 to 55,000 delta-chain clones, 1.5% to 2% of which appear only once.

V usage is TRDV1 and J usage is TRDJ1; 13 bases map to TRDD3. Sequencing was performed on gamma-delta T cells from blood. The origin of this receptor is a pool of human donors (malaria-infected and uninfected, not separated). CDR3 loop: CALGVLLGDTFPYKLIF. The DNA for the CDR3 is TGTGCTCTTGGGGTTCTACTGGGGGATACGTTTCCGTATAAACTCATCTTT.